The clone carrying this T cell receptor (beta chain) was observed at least ten times. The antigen is undetermined. Among ophthalmopathy patients, the Clinical Activity Score reached at least 3, the NOSPECS grade reached at least 4, and duration remained under 3 months. This specimen comes from a study of T cells in Graves' hyperthyroidism and ophthalmopathy. General study results and limits: Most clonotypes expanded in the thyroid (above 0.001) were also present in blood.

CDR1 is SQVTM, CDR2 ANQGSEA, per germline. The CDR3 extends over 16 amino acids. V was clipped by 7 bases and J by 0 bases, with 19 bases between them. From RNA transcripts, TCR beta CDR3 regions were amplified. When the TCR CDR3 underwent first-round RT-PCR, the HTBI primer set was used. TCRdb analysed the multiplex PCR reads with MiXCR anew, one entry per CDR3 protein. The sample contains hundreds of thousands of distinct CDR3 sequences, about 14% of which appear only once. Source material: blood. This clonotype was obtained from a woman between 45 and 65 years old with Graves' ophthalmopathy. V is TRBV29-1 and J is TRBJ2-1, with D perhaps TRBD2 (7 bases). Here the CDR3 reads CSAGGAQQLSYNEQFF. CDR3 DNA: TGCAGCGCTGGGGGGGCGCAGCAACTCTCCTACAATGAGCAGTTCTTC.